This entry concerns a single TCR beta chain. Its binding antigen is unknown. It has no much larger one-base neighbor in the sample; base qualities were not kept. This sample is drawn from a study of blood T cell repertoires in COVID-19 (TCRdb year 2020). In the study overall: Collaborator samples came from the United States, Italy and Spain and covered acute and convalescent phases of COVID-19. The material from the prospective study consisted of cDNA or gDNA derived from T cells, B-cell-depleted T cells, or PBMCs. Subjects who had been exposed to COVID-19, were actively infected with it, or had recovered from it provided the deeply sampled blood TCRbeta repertoires that made up the dataset. The repertoires were made available in a free public database intended to serve as a resource for research on the immune response to SARS-CoV-2. Samples were obtained from the ongoing ImmuneRACE study (first 160 participants) and from 1,254 subjects provided by 6 global collaborators. The sample metadata nearly always contained a de-identified subject ID, COVID-19 status, age in years and sex. HLA class I and class II types, where available, came from metadata supplied by the sample provider rather than from assay-based typing.

In the prospective study, participants were about 18 to 95 years old, resided in 24 geographic areas of the United States, and were enrolled through a virtual design. In the prospective study, participants were assigned to cohorts based on the clinical history participants reported in a screening survey and a study questionnaire. Each participant in the prospective study had whole blood, serum and a nasopharyngeal or oropharyngeal swab collected by mobile phlebotomists. Participants in the prospective study had the option to provide additional blood draws and questionnaires over a 2-month period. Blood samples from the prospective study were shipped frozen or at room temperature prior to DNA extraction. CDR1 and CDR2 are drawn from the germline V gene: SGHDT, YYEEEE. The trim is 1 base for V and 12 bases for J, with a gap of 13 bases between the germline ends. The CDR3 covers 12 residues, taking in both the cysteine and the phenylalanine. Of the read, only the CDR3 DNA is kept; its 36 bases are in frame from base 1.

The immunoSEQ Assay, a bias-controlled multiplex PCR, was used to amplify TCRbeta CDR3 regions from genomic DNA. Regarding the original processing steps: Nucleated cell counts per sample were estimated from amplification of reference gene primers within the assay. To quantify the absolute abundance of each unique TCRbeta CDR3 rearrangement, sequence reads were collapsed and filtered. Productive Simpson clonality was computed per sample as the square root of Simpson's diversity index over productive rearrangements. As stored in TCRdb, this immuneACCESS dataset retains in-frame rearrangements with V and J assigned. A fraction of the clones does not appear; measured against another copy, unresolved V genes explain less than half of the discrepancy, and the remainder lacks a known reason. The D gene and trimming were derived from the DNA, and the V and J assignments and clone size from that table. The sample has 250,000 to 350,000 clones on record, around 89% of them singletons. 3.5% to 4.5% of the sample lies in the top ten.

Study-wide conclusions, independent of this receptor: The quantity of clinical and demographic metadata differed by source and by participant and was supplied without curation.

The receptor comes from a woman under 30 with acute COVID-19. Material for sequencing was PBMCs or T cells enriched from blood (not recorded which). The chain joins TRBV5-6 to TRBJ2-5; the best D guess is TRBD2, with 6 bases matching. The DNA sequence is as follows: TGTGCCAGCAGCTTGTATGGGGACTCCAAGTACTTC. This translates into CASSLYGDSKYF.